Listed below are T cell receptor beta chains from one sample, sequenced in a study of blood T cell repertoires in COVID-19. The table came from immunoSEQ multiplex PCR; TCRdb's copy has only in-frame clones and leaves some out. Here the sample spans 250,000 to 400,000 clones, roughly nine tenths being singletons. Sequenced sample: PBMCs or T cells enriched from blood (not recorded which). The receptors originated from a man in his 60s who had recovered from COVID-19. The CDR3 runs from the conserved cysteine through the conserved F or W.

V	J	CDR3
TRBV21-1	TRBJ1-2	CASSKVGEANYGYTF
TRBV28	TRBJ2-1	CASSFDLAGGSYNEQFF
TRBV27	TRBJ2-1	CASMTSGTYNEQFF
TRBV4-1	TRBJ2-5	CASSWDGGAFQTQYF
TRBV5-1	TRBJ2-5	CASSLEGTAKTQYF
TRBV28	TRBJ2-7	CASSSGGQGPRSYEQYF
TRBV9	TRBJ1-3	CASSVGSHRDRGVSGNTIYF
TRBV19	TRBJ1-5	CASTRGGRGSNQPQHF
TRBV18	TRBJ2-1	CASSPRTSGASYNEQFF
TRBV18	TRBJ2-6	CASSPNVQSSGANVLTF
TRBV9	TRBJ2-5	CASSVGSPYQETQYF
TRBV24-1	TRBJ1-2	CATSEEANRGYGYTF
TRBV24-1	TRBJ2-5	CATSELLAGGFQETQYF
TRBV27	TRBJ1-2	CASSLRPGNYGYTF
TRBV3-1/TRBV3-2	TRBJ1-6	CASSQGGQIGAPLHF
TRBV25-1	TRBJ2-5	CASSGPDRYQETQYF
TRBV19	TRBJ1-5	CASSLRYRQELNQPQHF
TRBV4-1	TRBJ2-1	CASSQVLGPPNEQFF
TRBV6-5	TRBJ1-2	CASSSPSRGPYGYTF
TRBV7-8	TRBJ1-2	CASSFAGGYGYTF
TRBV19	TRBJ1-6	CASSETGSPLHF
TRBV3-1/TRBV3-2	TRBJ1-1	CASSQVSGERAFF
TRBV25-1	TRBJ2-7	CASSDPVVAYEQYF
TRBV4-3	TRBJ1-6	CASSLLNDYNSPLHF
TRBV27	TRBJ2-7	CASSLGTGAPYEQYF
TRBV3-1/TRBV3-2	TRBJ2-3	CASRSGTSSNTQYF
TRBV12-3/TRBV12-4	TRBJ2-1	CASSTGLGYEQFF
TRBV27	TRBJ1-4	CASSLGQGTPSSEKLFF
TRBV19	TRBJ2-7	CASRTAGTSGSYEQYF
TRBV20-1	TRBJ2-5	CSGSRQETQYF
TRBV4-2	TRBJ2-7	CASSQVYAEEAYEQYF
TRBV25-1	TRBJ2-1	CASSEFGQGTYNEQFF
TRBV7-3	TRBJ1-2	CASSLRQGDYTF
TRBV7-9	TRBJ2-1	CASRALADGSVYNEQFF
TRBV6-1	TRBJ2-3	CASSEFRGFDSTDTQYF
TRBV3-1/TRBV3-2	TRBJ2-7	CASSRGTESAYEQYF
TRBV19	TRBJ2-7	CASSKQRFYEQYF
TRBV27	TRBJ2-7	CASSAFGRRSGSDEQYF
TRBV27	TRBJ2-7	CASSLVQGYEQYF
TRBV28	TRBJ2-7	CASSLTRQGASYEQYF
TRBV29-1	TRBJ2-1	CSVEESLAGALNEQFF
TRBV12-3/TRBV12-4	TRBJ1-2	CASGNPRGRGYTF
TRBV19	TRBJ2-2	CASSPGQGAGTGELFF
TRBV15	TRBJ1-1	CATARDTLNTEAFF
TRBV19	TRBJ1-1	CASSEVNTEAFF
TRBV5-1	TRBJ1-3	CASSPGGQAGNTIYF
TRBV5-1	TRBJ1-2	CASSSGQGTDGYTF
TRBV11-3	TRBJ2-1	CASSPREGISYNEQFF
TRBV5-1	TRBJ2-7	CASSLAYGGSYEQYF
TRBV14	TRBJ2-7	CASSQEWGLAEPYEQYF
TRBV27	TRBJ1-2	CASTYTGSRNYGYTF
TRBV7-9	TRBJ2-7	CASSHRASGFYEQYF